The TCR beta chain described here comes from a study of human T cells and chemical hapten exposure. The time point denotes: healthy volunteer bleed at 6 weeks. Extraction of total RNA was performed on unfractionated whole blood. The germline V gene encodes CDR1 SGHRS and CDR2 YFSETQ. CDR3 length: 15 amino acids. V gave up 0 bases and J gave up 5 bases, with 12 bases separating them. TCRdb reprocessed the RACE reads with MiXCR, giving one entry per CDR3 protein. The sample lists 60,000 to 90,000 distinct CDR3 sequences, around 9.3% occurring once. The sample was whole blood. J is TRBJ1-5 and V is TRBV5-1; D is undetermined. This TCR derives from a female donor in good health. Some clones in this sample may be carry-over from other donors' samples. The CDR3 bases are TGCGCCAGCAGCTTGGATGGTCGTGTGGATCAGCCCCAGCATTTT. Translating gives CASSLDGRVDQPQHF.